This T cell receptor beta chain was captured by sequencing in a study of cytomegalovirus exposure and HLA in healthy donors. The study, taken as a whole, reports: Accurate prediction of HLA-A and HLA-B alleles (for most subjects) was reportedly achieved from TCR beta sequences. Apart from CMV serostatus, no immune exposure information was available. In an earlier analysis, most TCR beta V segments were productive about 87% or about 30% of the time. After further analysis at a later stage, 17,000 or so TCR beta sequences were associated with HLA alleles at 0.05 false discovery rate.

Of note for this clone: Its antigen is unidentified.

PCR was performed using 60 Vbeta and 13 Jbeta primers. Profiled with immunoSEQ multiplex PCR; TCRdb holds only in-frame clones, not every one. The profile shows about 98,000 clones, about two thirds of them singletons. The sample comprised PBMCs. This receptor was obtained from a man aged 45-65 years in good health and CMV-seronegative.

The CDR3 spells CAISDSLVGTDTQYF. The CDR3 DNA follows: TGTGCCATCAGTGATTCACTGGTGGGCACAGATACGCAGTATTTT. The chain is built from TRBV10-3 and TRBJ2-3, with D hard to call. This CDR3 contains 15 residues. V was trimmed by 3 bases and J by 1 base, leaving 11 bases between them. Germline V gene sequence: CDR1 ENHRY, CDR2 SYGVKD.